This TCR beta chain originates from a study of blood T cells in healthy people across ages. A sample-barcoded 5' primer and a J-beta primer mix were used in a second PCR of roughly 7 to 12 cycles. TCRdb re-called the 5' RACE reads with MiXCR, one entry per CDR3 protein. The data show hundreds of thousands of distinct CDR3 sequences, 35% to 40% seen once. Trimming shortened V by 11 bases and J by 0 bases, and 14 bases separated the two germline ends. CDR3 length equals 14 residues. General study results and limits: Per-million-T-cell TCR beta diversity fell roughly linearly with age.

A few counts support this clonotype. Its target is not known. Isolation of PBMCs gave at least 6.5 million cells per sample. Sample: blood. The receptor was isolated from a man aged 18-30 years in good health. The chain has TRBV12-3 or TRBV12-4 and TRBJ2-1, with D tentatively TRBD2 (7 bases). In DNA, the CDR3 is TGTGCCGGAAGTCGGGGGGCCTCCTACAATGAGCAGTTCTTC. It encodes CAGSRGASYNEQFF.